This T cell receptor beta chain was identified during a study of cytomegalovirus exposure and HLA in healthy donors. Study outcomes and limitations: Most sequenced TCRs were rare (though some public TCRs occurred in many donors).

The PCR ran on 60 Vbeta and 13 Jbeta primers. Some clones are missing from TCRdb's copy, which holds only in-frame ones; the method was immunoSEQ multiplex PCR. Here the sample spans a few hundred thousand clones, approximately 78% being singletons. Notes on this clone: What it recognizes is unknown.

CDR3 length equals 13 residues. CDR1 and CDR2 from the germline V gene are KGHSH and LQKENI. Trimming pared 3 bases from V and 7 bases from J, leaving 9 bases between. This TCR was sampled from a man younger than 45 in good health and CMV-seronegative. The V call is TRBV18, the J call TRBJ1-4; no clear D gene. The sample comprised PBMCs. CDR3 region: CASSPPKIEKLFF. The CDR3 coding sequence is TGTGCCAGCTCACCGCCTAAAATTGAAAAACTGTTTTTT.